This record looks at one T cell receptor beta chain sequence and its context. The sample originates from a study of T cell changes during pregnancy in multiple sclerosis. The V and J ends lost 6 bases and 4 bases respectively, with 15 bases between them. CDR1 KGHSH and CDR2 LQKENI come from the germline V gene. The CDR3 sequence is 14 residues long. Some clones are missing from TCRdb's copy, which holds only in-frame ones; the method was immunoSEQ multiplex PCR. The sample has about 68,000 clones, more than 80% seen once; the top ten hold more than 0.75%. The chain uses TRBV18 and TRBJ1-1; D is unresolved. The sample was peripheral blood, taken in the second trimester of pregnancy. The receptor was isolated from a female donor with multiple sclerosis, enrolled in a pregnancy study. This CDR3 reads CASSRYPGTTEAFF. The DNA of the CDR3 is TGTGCCAGCTCCCGGTATCCGGGTACCACTGAAGCTTTCTTT.